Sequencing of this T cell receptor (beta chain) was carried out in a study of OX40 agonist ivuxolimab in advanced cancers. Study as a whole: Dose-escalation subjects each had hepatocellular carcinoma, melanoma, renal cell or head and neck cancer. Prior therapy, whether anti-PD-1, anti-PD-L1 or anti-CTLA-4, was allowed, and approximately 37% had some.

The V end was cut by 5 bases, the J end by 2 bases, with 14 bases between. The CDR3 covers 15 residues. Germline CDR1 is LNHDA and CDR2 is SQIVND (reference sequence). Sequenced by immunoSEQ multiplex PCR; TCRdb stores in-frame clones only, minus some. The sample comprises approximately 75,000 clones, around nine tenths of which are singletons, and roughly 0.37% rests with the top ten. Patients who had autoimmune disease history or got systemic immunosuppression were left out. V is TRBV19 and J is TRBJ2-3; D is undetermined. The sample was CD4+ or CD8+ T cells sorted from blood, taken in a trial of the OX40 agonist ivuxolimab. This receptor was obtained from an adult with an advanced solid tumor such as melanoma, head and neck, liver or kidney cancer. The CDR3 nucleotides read TGTGCCAGTAGTCGGACCATTCCAACCACAGATACGCAGTATTTT. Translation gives CASSRTIPTTDTQYF.